This T cell receptor beta chain originates from a study of shared clonotypes between healthy human individuals (TCRdb year 2020). In the study overall: Two women and a few men aged 18 to 49 years were included in the cohort. Different laboratories and diverse techniques were used to prepare libraries and sequence TCR repertoires, to increase sequencing depth and limit assay-specific biases. Between about 0.8 and 8.9 billion PBMCs per donor were obtained by leukapheresis. The study deeply sequenced blood TCR repertoires of about 5 healthy adults to estimate repertoire size and the extent of clonotype sharing between individuals. For each donor, three plates each were used for CD4 naive and CD4 memory, two plates were used for CD8 naive, and one plate was used for CD8 memory. Broader findings and caveats from the paper: Sharing across a handful of donors was observed for 5% to 6.5% of naive CD4, about 3.2% of naive CD8, over 2% of memory CD4, and roughly 0.4% of memory CD8 clonotypes. Because the study included only a small number of donors, the genetic and exposure-history diversity represented was limited. Even with the large sequencing depth, rarefaction of the sorted-subset datasets indicated that sequencing was incomplete. Only blood was sampled, and tissue TCR repertoires likely differ from those in blood. Based on pairwise subsampling, the degree of clonotype sharing among donors was expected to be affected by sequencing depth. Naive subsets generally had larger estimated clonotype richness than memory subsets did. Clonotypes shared by all four sorted-subset donors showed higher generation probabilities than non-shared clonotypes.

CD8 naive samples consisted of CD45RO-negative cells that were positively selected for CCR7, yielding a CD45RA+CCR7+ population without TemRA cells. The donors were healthy, HIV-negative adults with no recently reported acute infections or vaccinations. Only Caucasian adults living in Nashville, Tennessee, USA were represented among the donors. After blood collection by leukapheresis, PBMCs were isolated using Ficoll-Histopaque density gradient centrifugation and then cryopreserved in the vapor phase of liquid nitrogen. Analytical flow cytometry was used to check the purity and quantity of every magnetically sorted T cell population. Genomic DNA was isolated from each sorted fraction and quantified by UV absorbance on a Nanodrop 2000c. Using the deep immunoSEQ assay, multiplex PCR amplified TCR CDR3 regions from genomic DNA. Extracted genomic DNA from each cell subset was spread evenly across all wells of several immunoSEQ 96-well plates, with each plate serving as a replicate. For sorted subsets, 150 to 250 ng genomic DNA, equal to tens of thousands of T cell genomes, was loaded into each replicate PCR. Purified libraries were measured with a Qubit 3.0 fluorometer, size-checked on a Bioanalyzer 2100, and measured again with the KAPA Library Quantification kit. Every immunoSEQ 96-well plate was sequenced on a dedicated single-read 150-cycle Illumina NextSeq 550 flow cell. The study's own analysis went as follows. Because the immunoSEQ output included only junctional sequences and no quality scores, the filtering could not be the same as the filtering used for full-length reads. Sequences were annotated with PyIR, a Python wrapper for IgBLAST v1.9, using IMGT germline references to assign V/J genes and CDR3. Reads with weak V/J assignments (E-value above 1e-6), missing CDR3, stop codons, out-of-frame junctions, or ambiguous translated residues were removed. A V3J clonotype was defined by an identical inferred V gene, J gene, and CDR3 amino acid sequence. Percentage overlap between repertoires was calculated by dividing the number of shared unique clonotypes by the size of the smaller repertoire. Three approaches were used to assess repertoire richness: RTK rarefaction, the Chao1 estimator, and Recon v2.1 estimates of unobserved clonotypes. Generation probabilities were computed with OLGA for all TCRbeta clonotypes obtained by the gDNA method from several donors. This is the immuneACCESS table as TCRdb keeps it, with only in-frame sequences that have V and J called. A part of the clones is gone; compared with another copy, unresolved V genes explain less than half, and the rest is unexplained. Clone size and V and J calls were adopted from that table, with D and trimming inferred from the DNA. This sample gives under 850,000 clones in total; approximately 92% of them show up just once. The ten most abundant clones make up under 30% of the sample.

V loses 4 bases, J loses 3 bases, and the germline ends lie 17 bases apart. Taken from cysteine to phenylalanine, the CDR3 has 16 residues. The CDR3 DNA has 48 bases and is translated from base 1. The germline V gene (reference sequence) specifies SGHKS as CDR1 and YYEKEE as CDR2. Turning to this clone: Which antigen it targets is not known. Base qualities were left out, and no much larger clone turns up one base away.

This TCR was recovered from a man in his thirties or forties in good health. Recombination linked TRBV5-5 to TRBJ2-4, and TRBD1 may be the D gene, going by 6 matching bases. Sequencing was carried out using naive CD8+ T cells sorted from blood. The cell subset or site label corresponds to: CD45RA+CCR7+. The CDR3: CASSNPPQGSKNIQYF. The nucleotide sequence is given as TGTGCCAGCAGCAACCCCCCACAGGGCAGCAAAAACATTCAGTACTTC.